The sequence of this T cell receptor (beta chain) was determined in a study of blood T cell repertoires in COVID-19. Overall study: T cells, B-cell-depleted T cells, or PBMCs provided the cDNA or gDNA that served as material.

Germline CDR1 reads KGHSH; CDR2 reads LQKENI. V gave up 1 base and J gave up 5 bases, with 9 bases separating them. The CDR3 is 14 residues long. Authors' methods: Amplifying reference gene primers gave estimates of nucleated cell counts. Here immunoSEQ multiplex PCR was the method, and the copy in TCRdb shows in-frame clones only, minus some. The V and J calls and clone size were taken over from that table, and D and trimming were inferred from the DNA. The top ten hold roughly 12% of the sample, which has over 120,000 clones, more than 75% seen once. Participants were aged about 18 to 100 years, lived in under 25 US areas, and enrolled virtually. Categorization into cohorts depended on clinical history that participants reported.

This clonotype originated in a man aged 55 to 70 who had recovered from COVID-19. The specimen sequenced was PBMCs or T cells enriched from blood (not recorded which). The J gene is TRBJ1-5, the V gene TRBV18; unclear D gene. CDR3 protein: CASSPRTGHQPQHF. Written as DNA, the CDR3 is TGTGCCAGCTCACCACGAACTGGTCATCAGCCCCAGCATTTT.